This TCR beta chain derives from a study of cytomegalovirus exposure and HLA in healthy donors. Whole-study findings and limits: In a later analysis, donors in an Asian-associated ancestry cluster reportedly had fewer N-insertions in productive TCRs than the cohort mean.

Concerning this clone: The antigen remains unidentified.

Primers for the PCR totalled 60 Vbeta and 13 Jbeta. Per the original methods: Approximately 9.9 million of around 85 million unique TCR beta chains were shared, per a later count. Clones were sequenced by immunoSEQ multiplex PCR, and TCRdb holds only the in-frame ones, with some missing. Clone size and V and J calls were adopted from that table, with D and trimming inferred from the DNA. The sample includes 150,000 to 200,000 clones, 75% to 90% of them seen just once. This TCR was sampled from a boy aged 10-17 years in good health and CMV-seronegative. Material: PBMCs.

CDR3 region: CASQSTREDYGYTF. CDR3 coding DNA: TGTGCCAGCCAAAGTACGAGGGAGGACTATGGCTACACCTTC. This rearrangement joins TRBV7-9 to TRBJ1-2; D gene ambiguous. Germline lookup yields CDR1 SEHNR and CDR2 FQNEAQ (reference sequence). Trimming took 8 bases from V and 3 from J, leaving 16 bases between them. There are 14 residues in the CDR3.